This record looks at one T cell receptor beta chain sequence and its context. V shed 0 bases and J shed 9 bases, with 6 bases lying between them. This CDR3 region has 11 residues. CDR1 and CDR2 (germline): SGDLS, YYNGEE. This entry belongs to a study of blood T cell repertoires in COVID-19. As for the study in general: The origin of the acute and convalescent COVID-19 samples was the United States, Italy and Spain. Nucleic acid was either cDNA or gDNA, and it came from T cells, B-cell-depleted T cells, or PBMCs.

TCRdb keeps only in-frame clones here, not all; method: immunoSEQ multiplex PCR. The data show 210,000 or so clones, just under 85% seen once. The sample consisted of peripheral blood. V gene TRBV9 combines with J gene TRBJ1-2; D uncertain. The sequence was obtained from a woman aged 45-65 years with active or convalescent COVID-19. The CDR3 region has the DNA TGTGCCAGCAGCGTAGACAGACGCTACACCTTC. Translated: CASSVDRRYTF.